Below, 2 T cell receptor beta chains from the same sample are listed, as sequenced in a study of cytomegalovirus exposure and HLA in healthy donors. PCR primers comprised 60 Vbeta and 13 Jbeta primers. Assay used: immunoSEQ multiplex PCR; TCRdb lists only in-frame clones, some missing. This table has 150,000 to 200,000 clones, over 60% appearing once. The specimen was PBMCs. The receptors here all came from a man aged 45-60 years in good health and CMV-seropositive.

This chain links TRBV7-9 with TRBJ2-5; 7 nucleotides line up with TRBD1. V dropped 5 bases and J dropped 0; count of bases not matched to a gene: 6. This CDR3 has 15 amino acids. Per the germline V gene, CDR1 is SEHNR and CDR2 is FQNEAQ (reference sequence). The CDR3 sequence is CASSGIGTDQETQYF. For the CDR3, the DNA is TGTGCCAGCAGCGGTATAGGGACAGACCAAGAGACCCAGTACTTC.

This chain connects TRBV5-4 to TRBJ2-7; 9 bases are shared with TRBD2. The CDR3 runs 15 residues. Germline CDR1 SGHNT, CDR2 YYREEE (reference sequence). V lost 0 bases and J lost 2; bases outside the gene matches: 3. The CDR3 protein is CASSLGLAGPYEQYV. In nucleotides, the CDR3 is TGTGCCAGCAGCTTGGGCCTAGCGGGGCCCTACGAGCAGTACGTC.